This T cell receptor (beta chain) is from a study of blood T cells in healthy people across ages. Every sample gave at least 5.5 micrograms of total RNA when it was extracted. A sample-barcoded 5' primer and a J-beta primer mix were used in a second PCR of about 6 to 12 cycles. The authors tagged each cDNA molecule using a template-switch adaptor with 12 random nucleotides. Sequencing of every sample gave 2.5 million or more CDR3-containing paired-end reads. TCRdb redid the calling of the 5' RACE reads with MiXCR, one entry per CDR3 protein. The table lists around 800,000 distinct CDR3 sequences, about a quarter of them singletons. This CDR3 comprises 16 residues. The V gene lost 2 bases and the J gene lost 4 bases, with 17 bases spanning the gap. CDR1 DFQATT and CDR2 SNEGSKA come from the germline V gene (reference sequence). This sample also appeared in a second study, on T cells of mothers and their children. That investigation notes: Maternal samples each gave over 9.5 million TCR beta CDR3 reads, and child samples roughly 3 million each.

The sequence derives from a boy aged 5-17 years in good health. This chain uses TRBV20-1 with TRBJ2-2; the D is unclear. Sequencing input: blood. This CDR3 reads CSARRVGAATTGELFF. The CDR3 bases are TGCAGTGCTAGACGAGTCGGAGCAGCAACCACCGGGGAGCTGTTTTTT.